The 12 T cell receptor beta chains given below trace back to one sample, sequenced in a study of T cell responses to AZD1222 COVID-19 vaccine. TCRdb keeps only in-frame clones here, not all; method: immunoSEQ multiplex PCR. The table lists around 140,000 clones, about 89% of them singletons. The specimen was peripheral blood, collected on day 0 of AZD1222 vaccination. The receptors come from an adult in good health.

The chain uses TRBV7-9 and TRBJ1-4, with 10 bases lining up with TRBD1. J gave up 6 bases and V 3 bases, and 1 base lay outside the gene matches. This CDR3 has 14 residues. CDR1 is SEHNR, CDR2 FQNEAQ, per germline (reference sequence). CDR3 sequence: CASSLTGGYEKLFF. CDR3 sequence (DNA): TGTGCCAGCAGCTTGACAGGGGGCTATGAAAAACTGTTTTTT.

The chain couples TRBV9 to TRBJ2-1; no clear D. In germline, CDR1 is SGDLS, CDR2 YYNGEE. The CDR3 spans 13 residues. Trimming pared 0 bases from V and 9 bases from J, leaving 10 bases between. The chain's CDR3 is CASSVAEKGEQFF. The CDR3 nucleotides are TGTGCCAGCAGCGTAGCGGAGAAGGGTGAGCAGTTCTTC.

The sample holds one count of this clone. The chain has TRBV7-8 and TRBJ2-3; 7 nucleotides align to TRBD2. Looked up from germline, CDR1 is SGHVS and CDR2 is FQNEAQ. Trimming cost V 5 bases and J 2 bases; bases outside gene matches: 4. The length of the CDR3 is 14 residues. The CDR3 DNA follows: TGTGCCAGCAGCAAGACTAGCACCACAGATACGCAGTATTTT. Protein: CASSKTSTTDTQYF.

The chain links TRBV19 to TRBJ1-2; D perhaps matches TRBD1 (6 bases). This CDR3 has 13 amino acids. Trimming shortened V by 4 bases and J by 6 bases, and 12 bases separated the two germline ends. Germline values: CDR1 LNHDA, CDR2 SQIVND (reference sequence). The CDR3 loop is CASSNTGRDGYTF. In nucleotides, the CDR3 is TGTGCCAGTAGTAACACAGGGAGGGATGGCTACACCTTC. Full variable domain (outside the CDR3, taken from reference TRBV19 and TRBJ1-2): DGGITQSPKYLFRKEGQNVTLSCEQNLNHDAMYWYRQDPGQGLRLIYYSQIVNDFQKGDIAEGYSVSREKKESFPLTVTSAQKNPTAFYLCASSNTGRDGYTFGSGTRLTVV.

V is TRBV5-1 and J is TRBJ2-3; possibly TRBD1 or TRBD2 for D (5 bases each). Germline V gives CDR1 SGHRS, CDR2 YFSETQ. The CDR3 runs 15 residues. Trimming removed 0 bases from V and 2 bases from J, with 10 bases in between. The CDR3 spells CASSLAPGTTDTQYF. The CDR3 region has the DNA TGCGCCAGCAGCTTGGCGCCCGGGACCACAGATACGCAGTATTTT.

V usage is TRBV23-1 and J usage is TRBJ1-5, with TRBD1 as a possible D gene (6 bases). Being an ORF, TRBV23-1 has a function that is uncertain. Trimming removed 0 bases from V and 7 bases from J, with 13 bases in between. The CDR3 is made up of 15 amino acids. CDR3 DNA: TGCGCCAGCAGTCAATCGGCCCCACAGGGACAGCCCCAGCATTTT. This gives the protein CASSQSAPQGQPQHF.

The chain joins TRBV7-9 to TRBJ2-1; D not resolved. Germline V gives CDR1 SEHNR, CDR2 FQNEAQ (reference sequence). The CDR3 extends over 15 amino acids. V dropped 5 bases and J dropped 6 bases, with 17 bases sitting between them. This CDR3 is CASSENGPAINEQFF. For the CDR3, the DNA is TGTGCCAGCAGCGAAAACGGACCAGCGATCAATGAGCAGTTCTTC.

V usage is TRBV7-8 and J usage is TRBJ1-1; TRBD1 might be the D (5 bases). The V end was cut by 4 bases, the J end by 0 bases, with 9 bases between. The CDR3 totals 14 residues. Germline CDR1 SGHVS, CDR2 FQNEAQ. CDR3 sequence reads: CASSSRGLNTEAFF. In nucleotides, the CDR3 is TGTGCCAGCAGCTCGAGGGGATTGAACACTGAAGCTTTCTTT.

This rearrangement joins TRBV6-5 to TRBJ2-7; no clear D. This CDR3 spans 15 amino acids. CDR1 and CDR2 from the germline V gene are MNHEY and SVGAGI. V lost 6 bases and J lost 3, with 18 bases in between. The CDR3 spells CASSRNSDPGYEQYF. CDR3 bases: TGTGCCAGCAGCCGTAACAGCGATCCGGGCTACGAGCAGTACTTC.

This clone was counted only a few times. The gene calls are TRBV19 and TRBJ1-4; D is undetermined. The germline gives CDR1 LNHDA, CDR2 SQIVND (reference sequence). Trimming shortened V by 1 base and J by 0 bases, and 9 bases separated the two germline ends. CDR3 length: 16 residues. The CDR3 DNA reads TGTGCCAGTAGTATAGGGTCAGGCGCAACTAATGAAAAACTGTTTTTT. This encodes CASSIGSGATNEKLFF.

The CDR3 DNA sequence: TGTGCCAGCAGCCAACTCTCTGAAGCTTTCTTT. Protein product: CASSQLSEAFF. The gene calls are TRBV11-2 and TRBJ1-1; D not certain. The length of the CDR3 is 11 residues. Trimming took 5 bases from V and 6 from J, leaving 7 bases between them. From germline, CDR1 is SGHAT and CDR2 FQNNGV.

The chain links TRBV5-1 to TRBJ2-3; 8 bases map to TRBD2. Germline V gene lookup returns CDR1 SGHRS and CDR2 YFSETQ. V was clipped by 4 bases and J by 0 bases; unmatched bases: 13. The CDR3 is 18 amino acids. DNA of the CDR3: TGCGCCAGCAGCACGGGGCGGGGGGCTCAGTTAAGCACAGATACGCAGTATTTT. As protein: CASSTGRGAQLSTDTQYF.